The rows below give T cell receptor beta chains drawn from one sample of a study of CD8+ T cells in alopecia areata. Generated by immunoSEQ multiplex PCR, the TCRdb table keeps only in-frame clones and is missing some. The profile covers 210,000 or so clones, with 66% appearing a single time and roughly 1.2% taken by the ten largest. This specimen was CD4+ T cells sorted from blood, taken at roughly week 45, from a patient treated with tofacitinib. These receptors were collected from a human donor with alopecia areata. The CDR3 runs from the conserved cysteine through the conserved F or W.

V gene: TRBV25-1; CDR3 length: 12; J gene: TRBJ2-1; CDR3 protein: CASSDRYNEQFF
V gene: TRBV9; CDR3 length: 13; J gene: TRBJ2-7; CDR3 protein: CASSVEGHREQYF
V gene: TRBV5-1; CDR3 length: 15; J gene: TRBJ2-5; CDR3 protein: CASSLETVYQETQYF
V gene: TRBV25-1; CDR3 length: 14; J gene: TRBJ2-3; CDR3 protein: CASSEPPRPDTQYF
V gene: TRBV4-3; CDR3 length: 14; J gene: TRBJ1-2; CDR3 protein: CASNRLGDNYGYTF
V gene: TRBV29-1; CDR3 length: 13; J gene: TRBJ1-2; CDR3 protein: CSVDPWEGAGYTF
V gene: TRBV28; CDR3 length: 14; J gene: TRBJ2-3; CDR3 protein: CASRSTTSTDTQYF
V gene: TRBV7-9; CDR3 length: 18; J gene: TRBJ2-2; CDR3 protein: CASSVGQGVPLNTGELFF
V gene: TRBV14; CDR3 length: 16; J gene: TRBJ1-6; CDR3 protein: CASSQEIWGGDSPLHF
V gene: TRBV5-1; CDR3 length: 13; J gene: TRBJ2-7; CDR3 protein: CASSPRGDYEQYF
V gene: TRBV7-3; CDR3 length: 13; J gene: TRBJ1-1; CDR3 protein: CASSPQGNTEAFF
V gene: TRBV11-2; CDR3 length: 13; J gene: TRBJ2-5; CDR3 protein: CASSRGQEVTQYF
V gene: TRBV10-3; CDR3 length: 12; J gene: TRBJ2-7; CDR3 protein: CAISPATYEQYF
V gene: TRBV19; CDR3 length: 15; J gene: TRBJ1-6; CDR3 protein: CASSGQAQDLSPLHF
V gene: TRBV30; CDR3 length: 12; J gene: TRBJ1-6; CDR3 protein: CAWSVQNSPLHF
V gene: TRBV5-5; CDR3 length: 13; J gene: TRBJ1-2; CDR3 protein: CASSQRQGYGYTF
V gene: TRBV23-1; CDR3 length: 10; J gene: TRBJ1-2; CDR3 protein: CASSPLSADF
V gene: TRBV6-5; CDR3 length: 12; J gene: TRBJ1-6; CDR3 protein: CASRGPKKPLHF
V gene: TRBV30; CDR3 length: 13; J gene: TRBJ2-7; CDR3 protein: CACTGGSSYEQYF
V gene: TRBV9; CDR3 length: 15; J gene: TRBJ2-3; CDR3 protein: CASSAAWGAADTQYF
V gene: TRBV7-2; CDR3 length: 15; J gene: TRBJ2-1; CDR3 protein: CASSNRGPGRDEQFF
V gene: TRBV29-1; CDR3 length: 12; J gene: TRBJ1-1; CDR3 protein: CSVGKGQSEAFF
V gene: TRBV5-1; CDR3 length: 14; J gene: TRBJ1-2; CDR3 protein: CASSPAGTVDGYTF
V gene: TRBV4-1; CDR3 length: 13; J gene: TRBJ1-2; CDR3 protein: CASSEATGYGYTF
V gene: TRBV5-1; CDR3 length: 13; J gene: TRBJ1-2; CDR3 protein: CASSLAGSYGYTF
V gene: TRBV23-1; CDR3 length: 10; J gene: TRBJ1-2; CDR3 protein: CASSLQDHTF
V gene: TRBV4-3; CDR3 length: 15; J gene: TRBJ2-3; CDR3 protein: CASSQDHRNSDTQYF
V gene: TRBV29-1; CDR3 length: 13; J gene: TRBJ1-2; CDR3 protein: CSVPRDTLGGYTF
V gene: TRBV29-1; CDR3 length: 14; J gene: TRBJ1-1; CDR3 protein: CSVNRVGTNTEAFF
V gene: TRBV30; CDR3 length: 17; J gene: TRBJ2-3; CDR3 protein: CAWSAWSGRTVTDTQYF
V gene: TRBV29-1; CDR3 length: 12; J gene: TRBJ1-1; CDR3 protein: CSVRGQNTEAFF
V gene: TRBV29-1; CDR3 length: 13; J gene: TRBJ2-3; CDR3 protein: CSVYPTASGTQYF
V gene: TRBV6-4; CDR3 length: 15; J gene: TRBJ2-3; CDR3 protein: CASSEQGVRTDTQYF
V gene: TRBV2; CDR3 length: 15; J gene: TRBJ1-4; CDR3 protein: CASSEVSPTREKLFF
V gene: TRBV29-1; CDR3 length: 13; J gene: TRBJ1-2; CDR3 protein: CSTREGLSYGYTF
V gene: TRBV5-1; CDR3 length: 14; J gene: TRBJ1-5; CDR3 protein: CASSLSGEQQPQHF
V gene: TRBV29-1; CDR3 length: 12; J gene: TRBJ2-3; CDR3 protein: CSVGGAPDTQYF
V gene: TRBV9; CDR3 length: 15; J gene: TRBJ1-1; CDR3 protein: CASGGGTLGNTEAFF
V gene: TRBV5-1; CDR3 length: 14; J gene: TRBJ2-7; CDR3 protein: CASSNGRGAYEQYF
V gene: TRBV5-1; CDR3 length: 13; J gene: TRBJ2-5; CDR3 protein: CASSTGRVETQYF
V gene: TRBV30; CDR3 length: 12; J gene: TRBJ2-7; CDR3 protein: CAWTLDGAGQYF
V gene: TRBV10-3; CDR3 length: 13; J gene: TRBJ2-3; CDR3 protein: CAIRTQTGDTQYF
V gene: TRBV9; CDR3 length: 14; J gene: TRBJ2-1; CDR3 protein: CASSVEQEYNEQFF
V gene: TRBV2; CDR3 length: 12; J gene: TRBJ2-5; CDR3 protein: CASSQDRSTQYF
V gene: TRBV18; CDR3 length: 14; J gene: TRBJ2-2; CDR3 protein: CASSPGPSVGELFF
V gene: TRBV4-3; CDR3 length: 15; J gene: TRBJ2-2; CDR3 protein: CASSQEIVNTGELFF
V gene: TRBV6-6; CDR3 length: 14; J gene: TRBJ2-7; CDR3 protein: CASSSPGQSYEQYF
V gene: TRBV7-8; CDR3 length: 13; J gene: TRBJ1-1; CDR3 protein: CASSLRQGGEAFF
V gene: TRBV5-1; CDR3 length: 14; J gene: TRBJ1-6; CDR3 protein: CASSLGQGNSPLHF
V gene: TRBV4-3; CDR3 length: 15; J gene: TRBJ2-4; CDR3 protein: CASSQIQGAGGIQYF
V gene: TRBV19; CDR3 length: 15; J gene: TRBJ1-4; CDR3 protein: CASSMGARLNEKLFF
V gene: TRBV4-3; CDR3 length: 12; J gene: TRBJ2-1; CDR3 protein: CASSQEGGEQFF
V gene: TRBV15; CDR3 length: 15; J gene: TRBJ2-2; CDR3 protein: CATSRGGGQSGELFF
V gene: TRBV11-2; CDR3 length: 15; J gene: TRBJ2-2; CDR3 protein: CASSLDPQNTGELFF
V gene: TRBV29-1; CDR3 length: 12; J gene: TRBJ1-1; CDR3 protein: CSVRIVGALAFF
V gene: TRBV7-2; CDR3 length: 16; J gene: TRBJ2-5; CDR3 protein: CASSLLASGGAETQYF